This TCR beta chain derives from a study of OX40 agonist ivuxolimab in advanced cancers. Generated by immunoSEQ multiplex PCR, the TCRdb table keeps only in-frame clones and is missing some. The sample consists of about 48,000 clones, about 91% of them appearing once. Study results and limitations: The authors did not determine the antigen specificity of the expanded peripheral T cells.

This clone is medium-sized. Antigen specificity is unknown. This CDR3 is 14 amino acids long. Per germline, CDR1 SNHLY and CDR2 FYNNEI. With 4 bases removed from V and 2 bases from J, the gap between germline ends came to 12 bases. Enrollment shut out patients with autoimmune disease history or systemic immunosuppression. Blood got drawn at baseline, again on cycle 4 day 1, and then on cycle 7 day 1. J is TRBJ2-7 and V is TRBV2; perhaps TRBD2 as D (6 bases). Sequenced material: CD4+ or CD8+ T cells sorted from blood, taken in a trial of the OX40 agonist ivuxolimab. This TCR came from an adult with an advanced solid tumor such as melanoma, head and neck, liver or kidney cancer. Here the CDR3 DNA reads TGTGCCAGCAGTGTCTTTGCGGGGACCTACGAGCAGTACTTC. It codes for CASSVFAGTYEQYF.